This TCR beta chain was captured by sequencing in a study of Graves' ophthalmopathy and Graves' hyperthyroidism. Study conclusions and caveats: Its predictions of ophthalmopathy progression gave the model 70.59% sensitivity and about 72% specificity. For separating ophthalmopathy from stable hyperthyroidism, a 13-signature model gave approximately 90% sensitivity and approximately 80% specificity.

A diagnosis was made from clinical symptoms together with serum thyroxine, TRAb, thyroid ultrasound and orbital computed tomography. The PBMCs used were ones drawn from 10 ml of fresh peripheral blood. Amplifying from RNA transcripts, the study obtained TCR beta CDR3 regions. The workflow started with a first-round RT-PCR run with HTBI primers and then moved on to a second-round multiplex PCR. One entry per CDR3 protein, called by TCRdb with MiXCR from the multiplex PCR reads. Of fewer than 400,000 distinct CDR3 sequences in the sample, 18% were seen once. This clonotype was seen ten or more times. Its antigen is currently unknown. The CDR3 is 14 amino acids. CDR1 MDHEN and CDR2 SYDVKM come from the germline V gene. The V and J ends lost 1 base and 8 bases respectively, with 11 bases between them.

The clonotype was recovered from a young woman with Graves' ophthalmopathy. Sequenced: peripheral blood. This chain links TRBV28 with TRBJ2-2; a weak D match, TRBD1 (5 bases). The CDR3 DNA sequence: TGTGCCAGCAGTTTATTTCCAGGGTTGGGGGAGCTGTTTTTT. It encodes CASSLFPGLGELFF.